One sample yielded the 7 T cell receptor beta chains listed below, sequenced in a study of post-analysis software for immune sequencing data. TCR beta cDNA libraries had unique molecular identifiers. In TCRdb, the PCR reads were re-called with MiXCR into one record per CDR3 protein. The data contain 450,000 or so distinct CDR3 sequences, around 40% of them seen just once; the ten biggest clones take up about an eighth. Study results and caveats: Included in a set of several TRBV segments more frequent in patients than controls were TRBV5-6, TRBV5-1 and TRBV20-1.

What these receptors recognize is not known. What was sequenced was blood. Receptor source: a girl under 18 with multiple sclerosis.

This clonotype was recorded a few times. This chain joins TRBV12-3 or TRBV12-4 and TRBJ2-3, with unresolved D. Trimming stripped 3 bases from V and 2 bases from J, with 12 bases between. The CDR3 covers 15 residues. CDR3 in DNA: TGTGCCAGCAGTTTGTCATTCGGGCCCACAGATACGCAGTATTTT. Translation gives CASSLSFGPTDTQYF.

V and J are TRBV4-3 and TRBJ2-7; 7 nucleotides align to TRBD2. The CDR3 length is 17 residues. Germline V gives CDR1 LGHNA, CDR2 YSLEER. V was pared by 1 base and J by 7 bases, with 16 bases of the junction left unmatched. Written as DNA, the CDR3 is TGCGCCAGCAGCCAAGGTTCGAGGGAGGGCTTCGTCAATGAGCAGTACTTC. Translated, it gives CASSQGSREGFVNEQYF.

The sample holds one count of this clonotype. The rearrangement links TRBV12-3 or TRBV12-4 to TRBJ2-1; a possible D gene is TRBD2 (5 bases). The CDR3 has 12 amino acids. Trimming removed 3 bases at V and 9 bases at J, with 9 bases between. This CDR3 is CASSFESGEQFF. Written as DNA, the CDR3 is TGTGCCAGCAGTTTTGAAAGCGGTGAGCAGTTCTTC.

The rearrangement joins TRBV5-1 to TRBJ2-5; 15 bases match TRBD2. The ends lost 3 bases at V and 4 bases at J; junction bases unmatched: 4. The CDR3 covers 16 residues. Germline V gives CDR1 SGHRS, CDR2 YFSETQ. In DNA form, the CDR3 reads TGCGCCAGCAGCTGGACTAGCGGGAGGGGGATAGAGACCCAGTACTTC. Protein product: CASSWTSGRGIETQYF.

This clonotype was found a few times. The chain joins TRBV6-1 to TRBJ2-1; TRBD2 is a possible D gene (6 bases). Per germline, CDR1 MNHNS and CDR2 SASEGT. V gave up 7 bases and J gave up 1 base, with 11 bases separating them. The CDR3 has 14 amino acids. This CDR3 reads CASNLAASYNEQFF. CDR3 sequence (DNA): TGTGCCAGCAATTTAGCGGCGTCCTACAATGAGCAGTTCTTC.

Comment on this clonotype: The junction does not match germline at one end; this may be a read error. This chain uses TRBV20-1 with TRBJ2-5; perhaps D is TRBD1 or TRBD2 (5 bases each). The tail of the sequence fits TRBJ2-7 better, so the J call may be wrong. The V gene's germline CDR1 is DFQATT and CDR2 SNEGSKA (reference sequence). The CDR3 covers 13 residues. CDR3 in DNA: TGCAGTGCTCCCGGGACGGACTCCTGCGAGCAGTACTTC. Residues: CSAPGTDSCEQYF.

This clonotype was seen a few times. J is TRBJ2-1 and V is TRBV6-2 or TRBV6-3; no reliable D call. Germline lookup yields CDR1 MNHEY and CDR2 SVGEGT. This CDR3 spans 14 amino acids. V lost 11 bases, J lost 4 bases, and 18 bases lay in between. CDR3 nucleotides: TGTGCCTGCCAGACCCGCAGCCAATACAATGAGCAGTTCTTC. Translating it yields CACQTRSQYNEQFF.